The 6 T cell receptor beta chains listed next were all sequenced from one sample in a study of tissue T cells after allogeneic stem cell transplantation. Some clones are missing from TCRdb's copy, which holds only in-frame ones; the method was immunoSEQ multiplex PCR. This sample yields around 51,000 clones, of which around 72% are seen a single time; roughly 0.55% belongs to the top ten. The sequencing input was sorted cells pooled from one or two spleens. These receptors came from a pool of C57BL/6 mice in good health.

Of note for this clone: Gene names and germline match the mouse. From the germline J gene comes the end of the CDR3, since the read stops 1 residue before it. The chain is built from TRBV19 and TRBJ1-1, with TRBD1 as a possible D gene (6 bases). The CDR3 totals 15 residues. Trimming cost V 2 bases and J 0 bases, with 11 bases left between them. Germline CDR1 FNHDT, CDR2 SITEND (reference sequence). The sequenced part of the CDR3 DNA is TGTGCCAGCAGTATTTCCGGGACAACAAACACAGAAGTCTTC. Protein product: CASSISGTTNTEVF. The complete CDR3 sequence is CASSISGTTNTEVFF.

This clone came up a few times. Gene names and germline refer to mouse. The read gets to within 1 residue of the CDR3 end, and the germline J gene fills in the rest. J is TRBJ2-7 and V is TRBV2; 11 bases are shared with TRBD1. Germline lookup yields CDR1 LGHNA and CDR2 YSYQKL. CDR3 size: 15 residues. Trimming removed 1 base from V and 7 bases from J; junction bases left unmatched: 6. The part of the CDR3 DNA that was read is TGTGCCAGCAGCCAAGCCGGACAGGGGGCGAGAGAACAGTAC. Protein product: CASSQAGQGAREQY. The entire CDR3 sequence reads CASSQAGQGAREQYF.

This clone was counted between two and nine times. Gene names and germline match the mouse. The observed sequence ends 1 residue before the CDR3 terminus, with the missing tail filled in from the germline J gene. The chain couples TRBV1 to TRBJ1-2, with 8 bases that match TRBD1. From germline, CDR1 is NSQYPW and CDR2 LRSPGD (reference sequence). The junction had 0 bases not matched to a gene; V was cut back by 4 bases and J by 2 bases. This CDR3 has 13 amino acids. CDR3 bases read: TGCACCTGCAGTGGGACAGGGAACTCCGACTACACC. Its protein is CTCSGTGNSDYT. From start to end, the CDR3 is CTCSGTGNSDYTF. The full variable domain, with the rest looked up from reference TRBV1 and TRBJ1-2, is VTLLEQNPRWRLVPRGQAVNLRCILKNSQYPWMSWYQQDLQKQLQWLFTLRSPGDKEVKSLPGADYLATRVTDTELRLQVANMSQGRTLYCTCSGTGNSDYTFGSGTRLLVI.

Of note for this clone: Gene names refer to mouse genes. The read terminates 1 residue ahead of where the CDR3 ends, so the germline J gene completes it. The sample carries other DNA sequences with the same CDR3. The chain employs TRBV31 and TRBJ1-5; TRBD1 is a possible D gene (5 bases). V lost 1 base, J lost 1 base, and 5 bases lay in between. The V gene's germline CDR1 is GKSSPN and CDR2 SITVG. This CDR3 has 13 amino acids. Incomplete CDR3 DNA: TGTGCCTGGAGTCAGGGGAACAACCAGGCTCCGCTT. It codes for CAWSQGNNQAPL. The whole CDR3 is CAWSQGNNQAPLF.

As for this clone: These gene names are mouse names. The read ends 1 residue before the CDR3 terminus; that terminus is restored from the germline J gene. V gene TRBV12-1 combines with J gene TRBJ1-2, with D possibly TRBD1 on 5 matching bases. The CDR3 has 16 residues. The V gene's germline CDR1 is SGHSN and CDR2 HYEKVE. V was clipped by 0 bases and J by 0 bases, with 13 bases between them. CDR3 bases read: TGTGCCAGCTCTCTCGTGGGGGGGTTTGCAAACTCCGACTACACC. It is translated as CASSLVGGFANSDYT. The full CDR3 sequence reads CASSLVGGFANSDYTF.

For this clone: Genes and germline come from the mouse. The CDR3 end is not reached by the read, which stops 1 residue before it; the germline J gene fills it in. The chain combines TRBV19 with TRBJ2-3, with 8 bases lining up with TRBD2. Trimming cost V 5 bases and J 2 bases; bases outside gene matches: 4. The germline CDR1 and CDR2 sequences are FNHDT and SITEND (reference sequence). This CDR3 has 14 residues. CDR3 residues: CASSLLGDAETLYF. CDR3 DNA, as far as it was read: TGTGCCAGCAGCCTACTGGGGGATGCAGAAACGCTGTAT.